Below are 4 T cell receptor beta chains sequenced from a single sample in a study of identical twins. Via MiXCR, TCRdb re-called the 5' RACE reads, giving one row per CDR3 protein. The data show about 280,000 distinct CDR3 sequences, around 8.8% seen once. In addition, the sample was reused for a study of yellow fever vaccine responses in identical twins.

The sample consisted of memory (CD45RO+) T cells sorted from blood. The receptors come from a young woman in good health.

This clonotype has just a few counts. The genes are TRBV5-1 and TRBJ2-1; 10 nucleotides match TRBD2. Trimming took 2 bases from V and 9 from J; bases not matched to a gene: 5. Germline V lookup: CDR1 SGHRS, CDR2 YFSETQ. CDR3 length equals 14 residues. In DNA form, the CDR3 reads TGCGCCAGCAGCTTAGCGGGGGGGCCACCTGAGCAGTTCTTC. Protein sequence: CASSLAGGPPEQFF.

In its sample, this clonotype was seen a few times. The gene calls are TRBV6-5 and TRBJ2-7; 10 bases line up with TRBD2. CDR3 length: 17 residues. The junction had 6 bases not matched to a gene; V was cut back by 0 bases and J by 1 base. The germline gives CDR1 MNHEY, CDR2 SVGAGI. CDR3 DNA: TGTGCCAGCAGTTACTCACTAGCGGGACTATCGTCCTACGAGCAGTACTTC. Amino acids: CASSYSLAGLSSYEQYF.

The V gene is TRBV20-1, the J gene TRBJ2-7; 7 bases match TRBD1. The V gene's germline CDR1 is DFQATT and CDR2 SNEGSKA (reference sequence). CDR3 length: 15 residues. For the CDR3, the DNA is TGCAGTGCTAGCGGGCCGAGGGGACAGTCCTACGGGCAGTACGTC. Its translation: CSASGPRGQSYGQYV.

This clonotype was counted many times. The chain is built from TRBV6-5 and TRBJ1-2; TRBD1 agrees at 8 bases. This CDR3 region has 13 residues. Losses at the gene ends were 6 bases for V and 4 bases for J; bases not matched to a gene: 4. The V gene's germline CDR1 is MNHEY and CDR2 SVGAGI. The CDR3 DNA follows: TGTGCCAGCAGAAGGACAGGGACCTATGGCTACACCTTC. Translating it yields CASRRTGTYGYTF.